The clone carrying this T cell receptor beta chain was counted at least ten times. Antigen unknown. The sample is drawn from a study of breast tumors, draining lymph nodes, adjacent tissues. Findings and caveats of the study: The lymph node origin of tumor T cells was framed as consistent with a hypothesis, not demonstrated.

Samples came from axillary lymph nodes draining the breast cancer. Using its own MiXCR run on the multiplex PCR reads, TCRdb lists one record per CDR3 protein. The data hold around 150,000 distinct CDR3 sequences, with 20% to 25% observed a single time. Trimming removed 5 bases from V and 4 bases from J, with 9 bases in between. This CDR3 comprises 13 residues. Germline loops: CDR1 MDHEN, CDR2 SYDVKM. The receptor was derived from a female donor with breast cancer. Some clones in this sample may be carry-over from other donors' samples. The chain is built from TRBV28 and TRBJ1-3; D remains unclear. The sequencing sample was made of axillary lymph node tissue. CDR3 in DNA: TGTGCCAGCAGTGGGAGGGCGGGAAACACCATATATTTT. Encoded protein: CASSGRAGNTIYF.